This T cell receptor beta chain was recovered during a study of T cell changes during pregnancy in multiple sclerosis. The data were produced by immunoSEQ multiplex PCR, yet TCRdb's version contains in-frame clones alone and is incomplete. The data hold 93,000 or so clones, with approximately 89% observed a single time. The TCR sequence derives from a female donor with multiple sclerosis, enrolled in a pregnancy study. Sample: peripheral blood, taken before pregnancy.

CDR3 nucleotides: TGTGCCAGTAGGAGGCAGGGTCCCTCCTACAATGAGCAGTTCTTC. Translating it yields CASRRQGPSYNEQFF. The chain couples TRBV19 to TRBJ2-1, with D tentatively TRBD1 (5 bases). V gave up 6 bases and J gave up 0 bases, with 12 bases separating them. The CDR3 runs to 15 residues. The germline gives CDR1 LNHDA, CDR2 SQIVND (reference sequence).